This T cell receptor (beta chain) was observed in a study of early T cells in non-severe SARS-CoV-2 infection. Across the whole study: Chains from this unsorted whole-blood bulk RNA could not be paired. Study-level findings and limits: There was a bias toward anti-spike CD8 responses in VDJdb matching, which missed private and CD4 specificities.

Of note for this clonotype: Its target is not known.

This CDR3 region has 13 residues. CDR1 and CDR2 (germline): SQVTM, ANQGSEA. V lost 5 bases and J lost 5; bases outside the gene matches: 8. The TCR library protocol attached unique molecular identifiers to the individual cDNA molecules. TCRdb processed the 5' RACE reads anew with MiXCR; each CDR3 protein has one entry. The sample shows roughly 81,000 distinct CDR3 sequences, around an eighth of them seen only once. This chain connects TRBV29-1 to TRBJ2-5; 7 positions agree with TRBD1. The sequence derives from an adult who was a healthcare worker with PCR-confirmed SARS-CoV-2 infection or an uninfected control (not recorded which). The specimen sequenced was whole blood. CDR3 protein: CSVRTGRRETQYF. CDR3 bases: TGCAGCGTTAGGACAGGCCGTCGGGAGACCCAGTACTTC. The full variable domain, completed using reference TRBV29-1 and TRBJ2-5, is SAVISQKPSRDICQRGTSLTIQCQVDSQVTMMFWYRQQPGQSLTLIATANQGSEATYESGFVIDKFPISRPNLTFSTLTVSNMSPEDSSIYLCSVRTGRRETQYFGPGTRLLVL.